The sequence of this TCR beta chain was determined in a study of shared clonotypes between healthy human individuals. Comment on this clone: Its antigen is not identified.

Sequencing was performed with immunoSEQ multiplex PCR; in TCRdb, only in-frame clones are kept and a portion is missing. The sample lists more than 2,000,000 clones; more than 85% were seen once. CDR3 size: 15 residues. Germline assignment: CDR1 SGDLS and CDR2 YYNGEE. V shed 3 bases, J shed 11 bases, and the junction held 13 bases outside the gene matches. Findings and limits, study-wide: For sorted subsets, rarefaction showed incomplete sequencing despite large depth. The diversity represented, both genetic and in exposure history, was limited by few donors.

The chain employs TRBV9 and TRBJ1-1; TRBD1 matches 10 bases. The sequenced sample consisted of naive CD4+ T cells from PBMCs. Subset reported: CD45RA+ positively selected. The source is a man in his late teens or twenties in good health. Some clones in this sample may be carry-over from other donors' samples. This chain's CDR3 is CASSAPGQGPELAFF. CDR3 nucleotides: TGTGCCAGCAGCGCTCCGGGACAGGGGCCGGAGTTGGCTTTCTTT. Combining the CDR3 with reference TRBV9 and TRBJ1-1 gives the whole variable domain DSGVTQTPKHLITATGQRVTLRCSPRSGDLSVYWYQQSLDQGLQFLIQYYNGEERAKGNILERFSAQQFPDLHSELNLSSLELGDSALYFCASSAPGQGPELAFFGQGTRLTVV.